This paragraph covers one T cell receptor (beta chain) sequence. Its antigen target is currently unknown. Base qualities are not recorded, but no much larger clone differs from it by a single base. This record comes from a study of PD-L1 blockade in urothelial cancer (dated by TCRdb to 2017 to 2019). About the investigation overall: Therapy was started around 2014 for all patients, and atezolizumab 1,200 mg was administered intravenously every 3 weeks. In the same patients, pretreatment tumors underwent whole exome sequencing and RNA sequencing in addition to TCR sequencing. The study, an exploratory multi-omic analysis, examined somatic, immune and clinical correlates of response to PD-L1 blockade with atezolizumab in urothelial cancer. Some 29 patients had pretreatment blood TCR-seq, some 25 had at least one posttreatment blood collection, and some 25 had tumor TCR-seq. Blood samples gave a median of roughly 150,000 T cells and tens of thousands of unique TCRs, with a median clonality of approximately 0.08. Blood samples were analyzed at two time points: 3 weeks after treatment start (second dose) and 6 weeks after treatment start. Durable clinical benefit was defined as a progression-free survival longer than 6 months, and TCR features were additionally tested against progression-free survival and overall survival. Pretreatment tumor samples, along with matched peripheral blood serially collected before and after atezolizumab treatment, were subjected to TCR sequencing. Durable clinical benefit was achieved by nine patients but not by the remaining 20. Patients had an ECOG performance status of 0 or 1 and had received between 0 and 3 prior chemotherapy regimens. About 90% of the roughly 30 patients were males with bladder-origin urothelial cancer, and about 60% of the roughly 30 reported a prior smoking history.

Results and caveats for the whole study, not just this receptor: Greater expansion of tumor-associated TCR clones in peripheral blood 3 weeks after the start of treatment was observed in patients with durable benefit (n of about 22, p = 0.022). A pretreatment peripheral blood TCR clonality below the median was linked to improved progression-free and overall survival. Because of the small sample size (n ≈ 29) and the many exploratory analyses performed, the results are intended to be regarded as hypothesis-generating.

Synthetic TCR analog templates were spiked into each PCR so that absolute template abundance could be estimated from read counts. The immunoSEQ assay used bias-controlled V and J gene primers to amplify TCRbeta CDR3 regions from genomic DNA. Sequencing of rearranged TCRbeta segments was performed at approximately 20X coverage. The paper's processing steps were these. Clustering was used to correct sequencing errors, and CDR3s were annotated against IMGT so that V, D and J genes could be assigned. Out-of-frame and stop-codon sequences were excluded, and only productive TCRbeta rearrangements were used in downstream analyses. Clonality was calculated as one minus the Shannon entropy normalized by the log of the number of unique productive sequences. Clones differing between time points or between blood and tumor were identified by Fisher's exact test with Benjamini-Hochberg correction at adjusted p below 0.01. Sourced from immuneACCESS, this table was stored by TCRdb with only in-frame sequences that have V and J called. A share of the clones is absent; for the studies checked, an unresolved V gene accounts for under half, and the remainder has no known explanation. V, J and clone size are taken as reported in that table, and D and trimming were inferred from the DNA itself. The sample data list about 28,000 clones, and roughly 80% of these were observed just once. 2% to 2.5% of the sample rests with the top ten.

A cohort of about 30 patients with locally advanced or metastatic urothelial carcinoma, treated at Memorial Sloan Kettering on a trial protocol, was included. Peripheral blood mononuclear cells were collected from each patient pretreatment and during treatment, giving between 1 and 8 total time points per patient. The Qiagen DNeasy Blood extraction kit was used to purify genomic DNA from total PBMCs and tumor samples. PBMCs were collected pretreatment and during treatment, and were isolated and stored as previously described. The TCR originated in a man aged 50-60 years with urothelial cancer. The source material was PBMCs, sampled around atezolizumab (anti-PD-L1) treatment.

The CDR3 region reads CSVLGDRVYNEQFF. The nucleotide sequence is TGCAGCGTGCTTGGGGACAGGGTTTACAATGAGCAGTTCTTC. The sequence links TRBV29-1 to TRBJ2-1; TRBD1 aligns with 9 central bases. V loses 6 bases at its end and J loses 4 bases; junction bases beyond the gene matches: 7. The CDR3 runs 14 amino acids, cysteine and phenylalanine included. Only CDR3 DNA is held: 42 bases, read in frame from base 1. For CDR1 and CDR2, the germline V gene lists SQVTM and ANQGSEA.